The clone carrying this TCR beta chain came up a few times. Its antigen is unidentified. Individual cDNA molecules were tagged with unique molecular identifiers, the study reported. TCRdb reprocessed the 5' RACE reads with MiXCR, giving one entry per CDR3 protein. Of around 26,000 distinct CDR3 sequences in the sample, roughly 4.2% were seen once. This record comes from a study of early T cells in non-severe SARS-CoV-2 infection. Across the study: The chains were unpaired, and the sequenced material was bulk RNA from unsorted whole blood. Study outcomes and limitations: Missing private and CD4 specificities, VDJdb matching favored anti-spike CD8 responses.

The CDR3 spans 15 residues. Germline V CDR1 and CDR2: DFQATT, SNEGSKA (reference sequence). V dropped 1 base and J dropped 8; count of bases not matched to a gene: 7. The chain uses TRBV20-1 and TRBJ1-6; 8 bases are a match to TRBD1. Sequenced sample: whole blood. The TCR sequence derives from an adult who was a healthcare worker with PCR-confirmed SARS-CoV-2 infection or an uninfected control (not recorded which). The DNA for the CDR3 is TGCAGTGCTAGAGCCTTATCGGGACAGGATTCACCCCTCCACTTT. This gives the protein CSARALSGQDSPLHF.